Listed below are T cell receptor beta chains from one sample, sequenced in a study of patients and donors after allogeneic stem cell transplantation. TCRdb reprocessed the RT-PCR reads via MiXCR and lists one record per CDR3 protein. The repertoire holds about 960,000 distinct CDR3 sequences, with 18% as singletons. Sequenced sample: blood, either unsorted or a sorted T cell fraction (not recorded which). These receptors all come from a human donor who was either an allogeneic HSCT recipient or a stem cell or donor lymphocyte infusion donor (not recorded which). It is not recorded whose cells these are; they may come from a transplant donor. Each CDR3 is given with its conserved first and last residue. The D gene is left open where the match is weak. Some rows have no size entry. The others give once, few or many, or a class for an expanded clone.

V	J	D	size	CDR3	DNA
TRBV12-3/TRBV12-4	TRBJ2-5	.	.	CASSLERGTETQYF	TGTGCCAGCAGTTTGGAGAGGGGTACAGAGACCCAGTACTTC
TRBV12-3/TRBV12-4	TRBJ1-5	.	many	CASSGSGFNQPQHF	TGTGCCAGCAGTGGGTCGGGGTTCAATCAGCCCCAGCATTTT
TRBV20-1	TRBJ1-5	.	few	CRIGSNQPQHF	TGCAGGATCGGGAGCAATCAGCCCCAGCATTTT
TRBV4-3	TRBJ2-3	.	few	CASSQDNTDTQYF	TGCGCCAGCAGCCAAGATAACACAGATACGCAGTATTTT
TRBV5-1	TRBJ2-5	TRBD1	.	CASQASTGEGETQYF	TGCGCCAGCCAGGCCTCGACAGGGGAAGGAGAGACCCAGTACTTC
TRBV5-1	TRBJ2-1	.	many	CASSLLKGTFEQFF	TGCGCCAGCAGCTTGCTAAAGGGGACCTTTGAGCAGTTCTTC
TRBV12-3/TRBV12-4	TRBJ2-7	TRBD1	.	CASSLTGGRGYEQYF	TGTGCCAGCAGTCTCACAGGGGGCAGGGGCTACGAGCAGTACTTC
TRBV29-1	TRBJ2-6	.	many	CSVRIDSGANVLTF	TGCAGCGTCCGGATCGACTCTGGGGCCAACGTCCTGACTTTC
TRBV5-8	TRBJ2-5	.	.	CASSFGRGGDRETQYF	TGTGCCAGCAGCTTCGGGCGCGGAGGGGATCGAGAGACCCAGTACTTC
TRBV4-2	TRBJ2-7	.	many	CASSQDRRDRMYEQYF	TGTGCCAGCAGCCAAGATCGAAGAGACAGAATGTACGAGCAGTACTTC
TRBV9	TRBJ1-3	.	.	CASSARAGNTIYF	TGTGCCAGCAGCGCTAGGGCCGGAAACACCATATATTTT
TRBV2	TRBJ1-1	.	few	CASSEEVNFRAFF	TGTGCCAGCAGTGAAGAGGTGAACTTCCGGGCTTTCTTT
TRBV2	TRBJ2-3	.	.	CASSEVWGDTQYF	TGTGCCAGCAGTGAAGTATGGGGGGATACGCAGTATTTT
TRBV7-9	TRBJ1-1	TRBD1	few	CASSLWTGGWGDTEAFF	TGTGCCAGCAGCTTATGGACAGGTGGGTGGGGGGACACTGAAGCTTTCTTT
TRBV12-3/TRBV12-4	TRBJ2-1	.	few	CASSLGEGLDSYNEQFF	TGTGCCAGCAGTTTGGGAGAGGGACTCGACTCCTACAATGAGCAGTTCTTC
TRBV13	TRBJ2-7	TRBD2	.	CASSTQPGLGTYEQYF	TGTGCCAGCAGCACGCAACCGGGACTAGGGACTTACGAGCAGTACTTC
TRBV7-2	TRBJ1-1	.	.	CASISGRIGGTEAFF	TGTGCCAGCATTTCAGGGAGAATTGGTGGCACTGAAGCTTTCTTT
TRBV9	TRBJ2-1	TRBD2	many	CASSAVGSSGSYNEQFF	TGTGCCAGCAGCGCCGTAGGTAGTAGCGGGTCCTACAATGAGCAGTTCTTC